The 20 T cell receptor beta chains below all came from one sample that was sequenced in a study of blood T cells in healthy people across ages. PCR was performed a second time for roughly 7 to 12 cycles using a sample-barcoded 5' primer and a J-beta primer mix. TCRdb re-derived calls from the 5' RACE reads in MiXCR, one entry per CDR3 protein. The table includes about 810,000 distinct CDR3 sequences, under 40% detected once. The specimen was blood. The source of these receptors is a young man in good health.

This clonotype has only one observation. This rearrangement joins TRBV10-3 to TRBJ2-5, with TRBD1 matching over 8 bases. V dropped 6 bases and J dropped 11; count of bases not matched to a gene: 14. The CDR3 extends over 14 amino acids. Germline CDR1 and CDR2: ENHRY and SYGVKD. CDR3 bases: TGTGCCATCAGCTTACGGACAGGGTCCGGTGAGCAGTACTTC. Encoded protein: CAISLRTGSGEQYF.

This clonotype was detected a few times. V gene TRBV4-3 combines with J gene TRBJ1-6, with 10 bases identical to TRBD1. Germline CDR1 and CDR2: LGHNA and YSLEER. The CDR3 extends over 18 amino acids. Unmatched junction bases numbered 12, after V lost 3 bases and J lost 7 bases. The chain's CDR3 is CASSQHRRDRGWNSPLHF. CDR3 DNA: TGCGCCAGCAGCCAGCACCGTCGGGACAGGGGTTGGAATTCACCCCTCCACTTT.

V usage is TRBV7-2 and J usage is TRBJ2-1; 8 bases map to TRBD2. CDR3 length: 20 residues. V was clipped by 4 bases and J by 0 bases; unmatched bases: 17. Germline V gene data show CDR1 as SGHTA and CDR2 as FQGNSA. CDR3 in DNA: TGTGCCAGCAGCTCCCCTAGAGCGGGGGCTACCATTAGCTCCTACAATGAGCAGTTCTTC. Translating it yields CASSSPRAGATISSYNEQFF.

The chain couples TRBV5-1 to TRBJ2-7, with 9 bases aligning to TRBD1. Looked up from germline, CDR1 is SGHRS and CDR2 is YFSETQ. J was trimmed by 0 bases and V by 0 bases; bases with no gene match: 1. CDR3 length equals 15 residues. The CDR3 DNA reads as TGCGCCAGCAGCTTGGACAGGGGGCACTCCTACGAGCAGTACTTC. Its translation is CASSLDRGHSYEQYF.

In DNA form, the CDR3 reads TGTGCCAGCAGGGCTTCGAGGGACAGGGCAAACAATGAGCAGTTCTTC. The encoded protein is CASRASRDRANNEQFF. This chain links TRBV6-2 or TRBV6-3 with TRBJ2-1; 9 bases align to TRBD1. The CDR3 is 16 amino acids. J gave up 5 bases and V 6 bases, and 11 bases lay outside the gene matches. The V gene's germline CDR1 is MNHEY and CDR2 SVGEGT.

This chain uses TRBV12-3 or TRBV12-4 with TRBJ2-5; no definite D call. The CDR3 length is 15 residues. Trimming cost V 3 bases and J 5 bases, with 16 bases left between them. CDR3 amino acids: CASSLVDLTKETQYF. Written as DNA, the CDR3 is TGTGCCAGCAGTTTGGTCGACCTTACCAAGGAGACCCAGTACTTC.

The table lists this clonotype with many counts. The CDR3 sequence: CASSLAGAHQDTQYF. The CDR3 DNA is TGTGCCAGCAGTTTAGCGGGGGCCCATCAGGATACGCAGTATTTT. The chain links TRBV6-6 to TRBJ2-3; 9 bases are a match to TRBD2. This CDR3 region has 15 residues. J lost 6 bases, V lost 4 bases, and 8 bases had no gene match. Germline V gene data show CDR1 as MNHNY and CDR2 as SVGAGI (reference sequence).

V is TRBV7-2 and J is TRBJ1-5; the D is unclear. The germline gives CDR1 SGHTA, CDR2 FQGNSA. The CDR3 has 15 amino acids. The V end lost 5 bases, the J end lost 0 bases, and 11 bases lay between the germline ends. The CDR3 DNA reads as TGTGCCAGCAGCCCCCGCCGGGATAGCAATCAGCCCCAGCATTTT. Amino acids: CASSPRRDSNQPQHF.

This clonotype was counted only a few times. CDR3 loop: CATSRLREPQHF. The CDR3 DNA follows: TGTGCCACCAGCAGACTTCGTGAGCCCCAGCATTTT. The chain links TRBV15 to TRBJ1-5, with D hard to call. Trimming pared 2 bases from V and 8 bases from J, leaving 7 bases between. There are 12 residues in the CDR3. CDR1 is LNHNV, CDR2 YYDKDF, per germline (reference sequence).

This clonotype came up many times. The chain uses TRBV7-2 and TRBJ2-7; no definite D call. Trimming stripped 5 bases from V and 0 bases from J, with 11 bases between. Germline CDR1 reads SGHTA; CDR2 reads FQGNSA. The CDR3 totals 14 residues. The DNA for the CDR3 is TGTGCCAGCAGCCTAACAGTTAGCTCCTACGAGCAGTACTTC. It specifies CASSLTVSSYEQYF.

This clonotype has just a few counts. The rearrangement joins TRBV20-1 to TRBJ1-2; unclear D gene. Germline CDR1 is DFQATT and CDR2 is SNEGSKA (reference sequence). Trimming left V 0 bases short and J 2 bases short, with 13 bases between. The CDR3 loop spans 15 amino acids. CDR3 loop: CSARDGYEGNYGYTF. CDR3 DNA: TGCAGTGCTAGAGATGGTTATGAGGGCAACTATGGCTACACCTTC.

This clonotype was seen a handful of times. The chain joins TRBV4-3 to TRBJ1-1; D possibly corresponds to TRBD1 (5 bases). The CDR3 runs 16 residues. Looked up from germline, CDR1 is LGHNA and CDR2 is YSLEER. With 4 bases removed from V and 6 bases from J, the gap between germline ends came to 21 bases. CDR3 sequence (DNA): TGCGCCAGCAGCCCCTCCCGGGGGGTATTTATCTCTGAAGCTTTCTTT. Protein: CASSPSRGVFISEAFF.

This clonotype has just a few counts. This rearrangement joins TRBV9 to TRBJ2-1, with a tentative D call TRBD2 (5 bases). The DNA end is a closer match to TRBJ2-7, so the J assignment may be wrong. CDR1 SGDLS and CDR2 YYNGEE come from the germline V gene. This CDR3 region has 17 residues. As DNA, the CDR3 is TGTGCCAGCAGCGTACAAGGAGGCCCCCTCACCTACAATGAGCAGTACTTC. It yields the protein CASSVQGGPLTYNEQYF.

Only one count was recorded for this clonotype. The rearrangement links TRBV7-2 to TRBJ2-7, with D perhaps matching TRBD1 (6 bases). Germline V gene lookup returns CDR1 SGHTA and CDR2 FQGNSA. This CDR3 is built from 15 residues. The V end was cut by 4 bases, the J end by 2 bases, with 15 bases between. CDR3 in DNA: TGTGCCAGCAGCTCCAACTGGGGGCCTACCTACGAGCAGTACTTC. It translates to CASSSNWGPTYEQYF.

The gene calls are TRBV4-1 and TRBJ1-2, with D perhaps TRBD1 (6 bases). The CDR3 totals 15 residues. From germline, CDR1 is MGHRA and CDR2 YSYEKL. Trimming removed 2 bases from V and 8 bases from J, with 18 bases in between. The CDR3 nucleotides are TGCGCCAGCAGCCAACCTTCCCGGGACAACGAAGGCTACACCTTC. As protein: CASSQPSRDNEGYTF.

For this clonotype: This could be a read error, since a much larger clone is one nucleotide away. The J gene is TRBJ2-5, the V gene TRBV21-1; no DNA check was done on the table's D call, TRBD2. TRBV21-1 is reported as a pseudogene. CDR3 length: 16 amino acids. CDR3 sequence: CTSSKIGGEGTETQYF. CDR3 sequence (DNA): TGTACCAGCAGCAAAATAGGAGGGGAGGGTACCGAGACCCAGTACTTC.

The chain recombines TRBV4-1 with TRBJ2-5, with 10 bases fitting TRBD2. CDR3 length equals 22 residues. Trimming at V came to 4 bases and at J to 4 bases, leaving 27 bases not matched to a gene. The germline gives CDR1 MGHRA, CDR2 YSYEKL. The CDR3 DNA follows: TGCGCCAGCAGCCGAAATGGGGGGAGTGGGGTTTGGACTAGCGGCCTGGGAGAGACCCAGTACTTC. The encoded protein is CASSRNGGSGVWTSGLGETQYF.

This chain uses TRBV7-2 with TRBJ1-2; 7 nucleotides align to TRBD1. CDR3 length: 12 residues. CDR1 is SGHTA and CDR2 is FQGNSA in the germline V gene. The V and J ends lost 5 bases and 7 bases, in that order; junction bases with no gene match: 4. CDR3 in DNA: TGTGCCAGCAGCCCACACAGGGGTGGCTACACCTTC. It encodes CASSPHRGGYTF.

This rearrangement joins TRBV7-2 to TRBJ2-1, with no clear D. V dropped 1 base and J dropped 0 bases, with 13 bases sitting between them. The V gene's germline CDR1 is SGHTA and CDR2 FQGNSA. The CDR3 length is 17 residues. The CDR3 is CASSLDSPRASYNEQFF. The CDR3 DNA is TGTGCCAGCAGCTTAGACTCGCCCCGGGCCTCCTACAATGAGCAGTTCTTC.

This clonotype appeared a few times. The rearrangement uses TRBV12-3 or TRBV12-4 and TRBJ1-4, with D possibly TRBD1 on 5 matching bases. This CDR3 comprises 14 residues. The V and J ends lost 6 bases and 8 bases respectively, with 16 bases between them. This CDR3 is CASSGGGWLEKLFF. The CDR3 DNA sequence: TGTGCCAGCAGCGGGGGGGGTTGGTTGGAAAAACTGTTTTTT.